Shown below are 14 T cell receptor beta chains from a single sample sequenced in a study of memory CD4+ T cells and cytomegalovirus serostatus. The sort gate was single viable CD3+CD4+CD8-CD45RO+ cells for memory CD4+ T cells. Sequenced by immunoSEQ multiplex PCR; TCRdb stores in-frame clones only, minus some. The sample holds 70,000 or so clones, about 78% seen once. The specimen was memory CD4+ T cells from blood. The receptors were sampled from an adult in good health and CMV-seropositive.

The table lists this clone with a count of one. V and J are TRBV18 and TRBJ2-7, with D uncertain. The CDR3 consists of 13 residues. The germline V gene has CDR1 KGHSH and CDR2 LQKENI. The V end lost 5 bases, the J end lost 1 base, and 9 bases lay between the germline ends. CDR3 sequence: CASSSTGSYEQYV. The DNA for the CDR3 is TGTGCCAGCTCATCTACCGGGTCCTACGAGCAGTACGTC.

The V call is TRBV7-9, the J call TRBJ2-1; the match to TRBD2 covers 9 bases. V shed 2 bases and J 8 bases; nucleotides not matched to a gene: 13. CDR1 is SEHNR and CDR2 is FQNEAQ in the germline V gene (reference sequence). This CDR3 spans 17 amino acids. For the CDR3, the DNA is TGTGCCAGCAGCTTAATCCCGGCGGGAGGGGATAAGTATGAGCAGTTCTTC. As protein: CASSLIPAGGDKYEQFF.

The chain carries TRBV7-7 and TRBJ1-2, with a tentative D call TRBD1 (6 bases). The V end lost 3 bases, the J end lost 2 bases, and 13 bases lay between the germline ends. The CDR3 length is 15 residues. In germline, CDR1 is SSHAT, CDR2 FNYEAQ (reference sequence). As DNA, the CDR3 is TGTGCCAGCAGCTTGAGAAGAGACAGGAACTATGGCTACACCTTC. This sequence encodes CASSLRRDRNYGYTF.

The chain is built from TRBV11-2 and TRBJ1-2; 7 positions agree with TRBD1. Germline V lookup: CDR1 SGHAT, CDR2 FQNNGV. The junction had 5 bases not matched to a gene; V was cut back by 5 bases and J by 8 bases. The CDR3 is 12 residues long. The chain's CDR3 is CASSTQGIGYTF. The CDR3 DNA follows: TGTGCCAGCAGCACACAGGGGATCGGCTACACCTTC.

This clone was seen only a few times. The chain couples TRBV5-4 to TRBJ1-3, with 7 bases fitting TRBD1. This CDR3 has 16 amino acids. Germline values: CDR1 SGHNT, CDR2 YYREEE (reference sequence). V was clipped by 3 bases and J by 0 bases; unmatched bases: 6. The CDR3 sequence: CASSSRQGGSGNTIYF. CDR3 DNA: TGTGCCAGCAGCTCCCGACAGGGTGGCTCTGGAAACACCATATATTTT.

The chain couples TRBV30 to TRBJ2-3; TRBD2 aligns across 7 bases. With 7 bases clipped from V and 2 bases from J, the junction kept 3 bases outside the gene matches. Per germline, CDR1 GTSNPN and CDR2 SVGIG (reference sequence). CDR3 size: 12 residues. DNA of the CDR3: TGTGCCTTGAGCGGGGTCACAGATACGCAGTATTTT. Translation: CALSGVTDTQYF.

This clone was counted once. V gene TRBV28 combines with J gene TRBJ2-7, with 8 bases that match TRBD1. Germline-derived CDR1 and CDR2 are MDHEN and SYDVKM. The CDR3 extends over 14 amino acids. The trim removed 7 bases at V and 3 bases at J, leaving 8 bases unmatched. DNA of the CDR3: TGTGCCAGCACCGCCGGGACAGGCATCTACGAGCAGTACTTC. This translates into CASTAGTGIYEQYF.

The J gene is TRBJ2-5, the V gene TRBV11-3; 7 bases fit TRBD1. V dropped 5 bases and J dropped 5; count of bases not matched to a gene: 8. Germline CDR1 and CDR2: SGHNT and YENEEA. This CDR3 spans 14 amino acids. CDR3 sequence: CASSEGQASETQYF. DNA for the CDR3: TGTGCCAGCAGCGAAGGACAGGCCTCGGAGACCCAGTACTTC. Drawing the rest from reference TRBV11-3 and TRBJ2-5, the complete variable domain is EAGVVQSPRYKIIEKKQPVAFWCNPISGHNTLYWYLQNLGQGPELLIRYENEEAVDDSQLPKDRFSAERLKGVDSTLKIQPAELGDSAVYLCASSEGQASETQYFGPGTRLLVL.

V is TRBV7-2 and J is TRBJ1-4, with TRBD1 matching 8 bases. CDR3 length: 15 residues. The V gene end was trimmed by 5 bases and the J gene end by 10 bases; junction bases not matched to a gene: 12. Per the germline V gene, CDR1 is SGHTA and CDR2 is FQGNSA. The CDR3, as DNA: TGTGCCAGCAGCGCAACGACAGGGGTATTTGGAAAACTGTTTTTT. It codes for CASSATTGVFGKLFF.

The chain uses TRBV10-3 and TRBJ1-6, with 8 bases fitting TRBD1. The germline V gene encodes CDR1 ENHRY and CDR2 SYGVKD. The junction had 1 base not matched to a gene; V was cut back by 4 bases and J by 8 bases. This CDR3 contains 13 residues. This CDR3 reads CAISGTGHSPLHF. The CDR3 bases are TGTGCCATCAGTGGGACAGGGCATTCACCCCTCCACTTT.

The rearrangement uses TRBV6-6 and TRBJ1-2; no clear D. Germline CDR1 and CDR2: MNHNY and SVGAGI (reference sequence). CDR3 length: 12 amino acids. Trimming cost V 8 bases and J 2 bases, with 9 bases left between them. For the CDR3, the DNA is TGTGCCAGCTGCGTCGCGAACTATGGCTACACCTTC. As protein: CASCVANYGYTF.

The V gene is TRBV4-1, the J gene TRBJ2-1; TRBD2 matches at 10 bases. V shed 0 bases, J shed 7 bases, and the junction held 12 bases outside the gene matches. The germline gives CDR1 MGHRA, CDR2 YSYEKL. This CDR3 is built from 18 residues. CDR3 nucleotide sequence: TGCGCCAGCAGCCAAGATCAGAGGGGAGCGGGGGGGCTAAATGAGCAGTTCTTC. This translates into CASSQDQRGAGGLNEQFF.

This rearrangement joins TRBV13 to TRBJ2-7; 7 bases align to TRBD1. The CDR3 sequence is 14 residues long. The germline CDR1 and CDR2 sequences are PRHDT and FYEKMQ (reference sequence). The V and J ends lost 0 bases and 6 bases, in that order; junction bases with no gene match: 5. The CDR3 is CASSLGRQGREQYF. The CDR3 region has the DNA TGTGCCAGCAGCTTAGGCCGACAGGGTCGCGAGCAGTACTTC.

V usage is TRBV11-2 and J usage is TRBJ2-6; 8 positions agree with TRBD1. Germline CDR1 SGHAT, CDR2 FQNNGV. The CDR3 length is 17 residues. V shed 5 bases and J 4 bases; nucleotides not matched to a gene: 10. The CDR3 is CASSPGQGVGGANVLTF. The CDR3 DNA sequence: TGTGCCAGCAGCCCAGGACAGGGCGTTGGCGGGGCCAACGTCCTGACTTTC.